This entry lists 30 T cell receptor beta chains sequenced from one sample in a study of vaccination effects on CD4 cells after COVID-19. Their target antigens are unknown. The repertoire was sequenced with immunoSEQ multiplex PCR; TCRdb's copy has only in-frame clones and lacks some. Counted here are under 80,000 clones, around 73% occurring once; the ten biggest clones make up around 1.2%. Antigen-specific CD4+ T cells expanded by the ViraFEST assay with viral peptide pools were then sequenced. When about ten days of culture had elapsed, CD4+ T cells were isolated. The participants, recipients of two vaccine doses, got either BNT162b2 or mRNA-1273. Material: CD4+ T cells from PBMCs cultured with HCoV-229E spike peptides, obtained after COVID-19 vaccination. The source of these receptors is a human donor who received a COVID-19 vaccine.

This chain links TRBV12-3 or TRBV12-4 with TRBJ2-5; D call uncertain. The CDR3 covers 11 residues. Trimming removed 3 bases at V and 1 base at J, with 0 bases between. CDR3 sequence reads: CASSFQETQYF. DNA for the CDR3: TGTGCCAGCAGTTTCCAAGAGACCCAGTACTTC.

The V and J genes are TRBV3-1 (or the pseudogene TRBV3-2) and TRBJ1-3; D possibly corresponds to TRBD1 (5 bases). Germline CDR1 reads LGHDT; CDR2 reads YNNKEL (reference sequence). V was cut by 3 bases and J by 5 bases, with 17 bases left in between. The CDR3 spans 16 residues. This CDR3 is CASSHPPRGGRNTIYF. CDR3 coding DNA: TGTGCCAGCAGCCACCCCCCTAGGGGCGGGCGAAACACCATATATTTT.

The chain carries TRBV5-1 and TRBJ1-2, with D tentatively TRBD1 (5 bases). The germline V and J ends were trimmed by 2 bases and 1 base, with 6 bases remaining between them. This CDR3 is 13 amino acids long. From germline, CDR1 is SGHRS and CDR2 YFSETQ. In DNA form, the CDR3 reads TGCGCCAGCAGCTTCGACAGTAACTATGGCTACACCTTC. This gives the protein CASSFDSNYGYTF.

This CDR3 reads CASSPTGGFGQPQHF. The CDR3 DNA follows: TGTGCCAGCAGCCCCACAGGGGGCTTCGGACAGCCCCAGCATTTT. The V gene is TRBV7-2, the J gene TRBJ1-5; 9 positions agree with TRBD1. CDR3 length: 15 amino acids. Germline CDR1 reads SGHTA; CDR2 reads FQGNSA. The ends lost 5 bases at V and 7 bases at J; junction bases unmatched: 9.

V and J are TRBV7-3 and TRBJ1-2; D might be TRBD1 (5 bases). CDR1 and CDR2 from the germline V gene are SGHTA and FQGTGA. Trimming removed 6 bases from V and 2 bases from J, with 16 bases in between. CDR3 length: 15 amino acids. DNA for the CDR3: TGTGCCAGCAGTGAGGGCGGGGGGAGCAACTATGGCTACACCTTC. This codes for CASSEGGGSNYGYTF.

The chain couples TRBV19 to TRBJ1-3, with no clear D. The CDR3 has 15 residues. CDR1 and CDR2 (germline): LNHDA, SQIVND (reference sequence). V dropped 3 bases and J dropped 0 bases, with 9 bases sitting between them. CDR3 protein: CASSISGSSGNTIYF. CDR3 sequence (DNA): TGTGCCAGTAGTATCTCTGGGAGCTCTGGAAACACCATATATTTT.

CDR3 coding DNA: TGCGCCAGCAGCTTGAATGTAGGGCCCGAGACCCAGTACTTC. As protein: CASSLNVGPETQYF. This chain joins TRBV5-1 and TRBJ2-5, with D unclear. This CDR3 contains 14 residues. CDR1 and CDR2 (germline): SGHRS, YFSETQ. With 1 base removed from V and 5 bases from J, the gap between germline ends came to 12 bases.

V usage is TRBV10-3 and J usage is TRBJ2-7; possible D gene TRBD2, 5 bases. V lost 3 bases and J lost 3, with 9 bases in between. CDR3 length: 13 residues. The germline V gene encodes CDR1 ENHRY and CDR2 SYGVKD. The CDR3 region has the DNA TGTGCCATCAGTGAACGGGAATACTACGAGCAGTACGTC. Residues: CAISEREYYEQYV.

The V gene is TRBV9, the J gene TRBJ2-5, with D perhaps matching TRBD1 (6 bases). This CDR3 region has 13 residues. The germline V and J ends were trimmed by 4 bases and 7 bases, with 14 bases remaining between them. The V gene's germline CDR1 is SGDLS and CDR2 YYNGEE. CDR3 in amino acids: CASSQDSQGTQYF. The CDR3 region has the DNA TGTGCCAGCAGCCAGGACAGTCAGGGGACCCAGTACTTC.

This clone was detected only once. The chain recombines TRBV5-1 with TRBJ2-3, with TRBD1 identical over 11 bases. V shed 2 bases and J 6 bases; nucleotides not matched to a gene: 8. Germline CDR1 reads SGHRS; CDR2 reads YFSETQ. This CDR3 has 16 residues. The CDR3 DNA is TGCGCCAGCAGCTTACCCCCGGGACAGGGGGTTGATACGCAGTATTTT. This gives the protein CASSLPPGQGVDTQYF.

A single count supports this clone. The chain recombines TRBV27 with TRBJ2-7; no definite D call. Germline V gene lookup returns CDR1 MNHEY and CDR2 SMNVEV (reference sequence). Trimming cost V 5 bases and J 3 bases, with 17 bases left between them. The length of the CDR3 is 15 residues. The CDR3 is CASSPRTDAVYEQYV. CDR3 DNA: TGTGCCAGCAGTCCAAGGACGGATGCGGTCTACGAGCAGTACGTC.

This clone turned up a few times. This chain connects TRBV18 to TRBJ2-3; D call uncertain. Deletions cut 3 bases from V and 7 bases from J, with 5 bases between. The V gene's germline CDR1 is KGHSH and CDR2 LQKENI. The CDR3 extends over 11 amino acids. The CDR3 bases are TGTGCCAGCTCACCGGGGAATACGCAGTATTTT. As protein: CASSPGNTQYF.

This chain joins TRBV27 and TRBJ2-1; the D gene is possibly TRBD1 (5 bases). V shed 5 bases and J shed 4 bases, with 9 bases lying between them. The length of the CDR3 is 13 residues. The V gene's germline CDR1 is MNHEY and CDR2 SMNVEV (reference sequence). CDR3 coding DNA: TGTGCCAGCAGTACACAGGAATACAATGAGCAGTTCTTC. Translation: CASSTQEYNEQFF.

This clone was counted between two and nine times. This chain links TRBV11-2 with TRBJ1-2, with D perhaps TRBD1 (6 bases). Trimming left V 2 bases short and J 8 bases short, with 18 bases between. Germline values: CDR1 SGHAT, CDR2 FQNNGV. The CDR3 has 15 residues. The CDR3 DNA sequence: TGTGCCAGCAGCTTATCGGGGGCGCGAGACCTAGGCTACACCTTC. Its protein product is CASSLSGARDLGYTF.

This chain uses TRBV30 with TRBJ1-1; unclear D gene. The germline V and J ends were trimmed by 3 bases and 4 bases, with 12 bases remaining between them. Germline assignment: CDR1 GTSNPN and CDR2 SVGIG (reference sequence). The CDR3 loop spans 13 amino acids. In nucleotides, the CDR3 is TGTGCCTGGAGGCGGACGGCCGGCACTGAAGCTTTCTTT. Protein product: CAWRRTAGTEAFF.

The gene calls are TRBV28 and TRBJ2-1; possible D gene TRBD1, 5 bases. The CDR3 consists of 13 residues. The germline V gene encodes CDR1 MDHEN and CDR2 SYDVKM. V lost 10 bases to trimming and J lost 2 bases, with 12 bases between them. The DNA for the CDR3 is TGTGCCACCCAGATAGGGGCCTACAATGAGCAGTTCTTC. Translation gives CATQIGAYNEQFF. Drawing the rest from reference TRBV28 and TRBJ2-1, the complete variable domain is DVKVTQSSRYLVKRTGEKVFLECVQDMDHENMFWYRQDPGLGLRLIYFSYDVKMKEKGDIPEGYSVSREKKERFSLILESASTNQTSMYLCATQIGAYNEQFFGPGTRLTVL.

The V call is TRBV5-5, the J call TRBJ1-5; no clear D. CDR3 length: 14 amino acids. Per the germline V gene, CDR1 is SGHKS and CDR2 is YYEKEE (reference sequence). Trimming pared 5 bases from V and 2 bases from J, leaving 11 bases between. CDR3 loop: CASSEARGNQPQHF. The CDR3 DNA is TGTGCCAGCAGTGAGGCGCGCGGCAATCAGCCCCAGCATTTT.

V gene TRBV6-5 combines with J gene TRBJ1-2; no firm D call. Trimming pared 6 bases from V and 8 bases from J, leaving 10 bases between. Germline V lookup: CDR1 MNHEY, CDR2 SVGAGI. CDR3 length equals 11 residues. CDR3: CASRGVEGYTF. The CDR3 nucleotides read TGTGCCAGCAGGGGAGTGGAGGGCTACACCTTC.

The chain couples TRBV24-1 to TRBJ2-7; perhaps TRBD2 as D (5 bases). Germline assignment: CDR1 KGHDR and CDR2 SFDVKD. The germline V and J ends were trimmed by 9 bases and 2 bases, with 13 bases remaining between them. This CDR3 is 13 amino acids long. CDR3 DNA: TGTGCCACCCAACCCGGGGAAACCTACGAGCAGTACGTC. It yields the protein CATQPGETYEQYV.

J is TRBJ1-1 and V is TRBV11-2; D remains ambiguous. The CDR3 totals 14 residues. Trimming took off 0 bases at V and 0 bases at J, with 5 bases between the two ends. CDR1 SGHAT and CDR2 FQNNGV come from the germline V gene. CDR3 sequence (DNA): TGTGCCAGCAGCTTAGAGGAGGTGAACACTGAAGCTTTCTTT. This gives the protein CASSLEEVNTEAFF.

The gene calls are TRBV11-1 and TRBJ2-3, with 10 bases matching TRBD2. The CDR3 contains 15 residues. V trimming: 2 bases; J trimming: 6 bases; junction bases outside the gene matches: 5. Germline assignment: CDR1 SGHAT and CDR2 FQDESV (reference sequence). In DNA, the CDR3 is TGTGCCAGCAGCTTAATAGCGGGGGGTGGGGATACGCAGTATTTT. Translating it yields CASSLIAGGGDTQYF.

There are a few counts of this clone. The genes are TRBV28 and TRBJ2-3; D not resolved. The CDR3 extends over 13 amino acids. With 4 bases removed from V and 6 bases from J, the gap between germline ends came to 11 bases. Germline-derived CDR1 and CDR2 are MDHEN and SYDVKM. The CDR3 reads CASSSLYRDTQYF. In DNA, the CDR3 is TGTGCCAGCAGTTCCCTATATAGGGATACGCAGTATTTT. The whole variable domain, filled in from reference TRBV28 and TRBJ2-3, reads DVKVTQSSRYLVKRTGEKVFLECVQDMDHENMFWYRQDPGLGLRLIYFSYDVKMKEKGDIPEGYSVSREKKERFSLILESASTNQTSMYLCASSSLYRDTQYFGPGTRLTVL.

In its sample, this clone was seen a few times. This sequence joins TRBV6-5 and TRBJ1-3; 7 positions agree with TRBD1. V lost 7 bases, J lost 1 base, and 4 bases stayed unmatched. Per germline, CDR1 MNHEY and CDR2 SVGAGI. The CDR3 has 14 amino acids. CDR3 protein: CASNPRGSGNTIYF. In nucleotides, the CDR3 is TGTGCCAGCAACCCCAGGGGGTCTGGAAACACCATATATTTT.

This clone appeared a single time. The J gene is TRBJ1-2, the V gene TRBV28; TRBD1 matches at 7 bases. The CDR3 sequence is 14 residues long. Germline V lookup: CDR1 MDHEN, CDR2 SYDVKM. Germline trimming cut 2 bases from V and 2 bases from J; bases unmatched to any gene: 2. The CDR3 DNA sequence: TGTGCCAGCAGTTTAGAACAGGGGAACTATGGCTACACCTTC. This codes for CASSLEQGNYGYTF.

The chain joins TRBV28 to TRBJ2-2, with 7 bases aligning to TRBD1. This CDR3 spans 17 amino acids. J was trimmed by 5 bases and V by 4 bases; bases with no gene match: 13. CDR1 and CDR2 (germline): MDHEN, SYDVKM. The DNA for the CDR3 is TGTGCCAGCAGTTCTGGGACAGTTCGGGTTGTAACCGGGGAGCTGTTTTTT. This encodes CASSSGTVRVVTGELFF.

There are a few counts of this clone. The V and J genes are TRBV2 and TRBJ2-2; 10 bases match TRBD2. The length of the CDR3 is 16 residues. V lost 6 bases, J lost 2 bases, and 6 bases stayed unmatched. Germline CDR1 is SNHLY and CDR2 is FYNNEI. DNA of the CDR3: TGTGCCAGCAGGGGAACTAGCGGGGTTAACACCGGGGAGCTGTTTTTT. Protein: CASRGTSGVNTGELFF.

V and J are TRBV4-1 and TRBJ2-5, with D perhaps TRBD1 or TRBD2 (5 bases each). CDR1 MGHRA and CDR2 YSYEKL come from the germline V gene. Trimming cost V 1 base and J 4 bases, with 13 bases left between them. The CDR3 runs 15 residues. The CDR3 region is CASSQVQQRGETQYF. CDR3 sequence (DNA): TGCGCCAGCAGCCAAGTTCAACAGAGGGGAGAGACCCAGTACTTC.

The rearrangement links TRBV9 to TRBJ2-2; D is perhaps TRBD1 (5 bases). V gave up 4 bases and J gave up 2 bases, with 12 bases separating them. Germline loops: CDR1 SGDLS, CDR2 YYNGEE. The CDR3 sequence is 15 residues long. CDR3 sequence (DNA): TGTGCCAGCAGCCCCAGGGTACTTAACACCGGGGAGCTGTTTTTT. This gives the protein CASSPRVLNTGELFF.

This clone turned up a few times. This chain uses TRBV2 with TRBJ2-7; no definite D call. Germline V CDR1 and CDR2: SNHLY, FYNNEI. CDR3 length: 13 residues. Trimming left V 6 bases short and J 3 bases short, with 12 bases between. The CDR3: CASSADRNYEQYV. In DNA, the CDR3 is TGTGCCAGCAGCGCTGACCGAAACTACGAGCAGTACGTC.

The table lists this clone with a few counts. The DNA for the CDR3 is TGTGCCAGCAGTGAGCCAGGGGGGGGCGACACTGAAGCTTTCTTT. Its protein product is CASSEPGGGDTEAFF. The chain couples TRBV25-1 to TRBJ1-1, with 7 bases matching TRBD1. Germline V gives CDR1 MGHDK, CDR2 SYGVNS. The CDR3 totals 15 residues. Unmatched junction bases numbered 7, after V lost 3 bases and J lost 3 bases. Based on the CDR3 plus reference TRBV25-1 and TRBJ1-1, the full variable domain is EADIYQTPRYLVIGTGKKITLECSQTMGHDKMYWYQQDPGMELHLIHYSYGVNSTEKGDLSSESTVSRIRTEHFPLTLESARPSHTSQYLCASSEPGGGDTEAFFGQGTRLTVV.